This TCR beta chain was profiled in a study of breast tumors, draining lymph nodes, adjacent tissues. Study results and caveats: Compared with basal-like, luminal-like tumors shared significantly more repertoire with nontumor tissue. The lymph node origin of tumor T cells was framed as consistent with a hypothesis, not demonstrated. Compared with lymph nodes, tumors were less diverse; compared with nontumor tissue, more.

The lymph nodes were axillary draining lymph nodes from breast cancer patients. CDR3 length: 15 residues. Germline V gives CDR1 SGHTA, CDR2 FQGNSA. V was cut by 4 bases and J by 6 bases, with 18 bases left in between. MiXCR was run by TCRdb on the multiplex PCR reads, yielding one entry per CDR3 protein. The data hold roughly 86,000 distinct CDR3 sequences, with approximately 20% observed a single time. This clonotype has a count of ten or more. Its antigen remains unknown. The chain employs TRBV7-2 and TRBJ2-5; D assignment may be TRBD1 or TRBD2 (5 bases each). This clonotype was sampled from a female donor with breast cancer. Some clones in this sample may be carry-over from other donors' samples. Material: axillary lymph node tissue. This chain's CDR3 is CASSSSRDGVQTQYF. The CDR3 DNA reads as TGTGCCAGCAGCTCCTCCCGGGACGGAGTGCAGACCCAGTACTTC.